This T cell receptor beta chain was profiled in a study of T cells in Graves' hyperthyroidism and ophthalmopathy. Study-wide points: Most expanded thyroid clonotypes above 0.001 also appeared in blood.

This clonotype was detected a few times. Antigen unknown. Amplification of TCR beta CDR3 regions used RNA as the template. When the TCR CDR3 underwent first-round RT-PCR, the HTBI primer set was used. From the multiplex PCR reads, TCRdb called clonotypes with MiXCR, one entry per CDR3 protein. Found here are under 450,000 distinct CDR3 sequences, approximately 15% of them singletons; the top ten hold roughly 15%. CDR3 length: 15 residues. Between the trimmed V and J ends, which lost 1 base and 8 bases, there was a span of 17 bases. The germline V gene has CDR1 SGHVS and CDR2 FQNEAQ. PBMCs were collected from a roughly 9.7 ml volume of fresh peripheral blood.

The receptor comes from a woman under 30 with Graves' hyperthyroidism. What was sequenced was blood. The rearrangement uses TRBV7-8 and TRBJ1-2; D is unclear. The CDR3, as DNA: TGTGCCAGCAGCTTAGTGGACCGACCTTTGGGAGGCTACACCTTC. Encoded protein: CASSLVDRPLGGYTF.